Given below is one T cell receptor (beta chain) in context. Its antigen is as yet unknown. This record belongs to a study of Graves' ophthalmopathy and Graves' hyperthyroidism. Investigators amplified TCR beta CDR3 regions from RNA transcripts. The authors performed first-round RT-PCR with HTBI primers and then a second-round multiplex PCR. Each CDR3 protein gets one entry after TCRdb re-called the multiplex PCR reads with MiXCR. Here the sample spans hundreds of thousands of distinct CDR3 sequences, around a fifth being singletons. Hyperthyroidism counted as stable given no ophthalmopathy within 18 months of follow-up. Study-wide results and caveats: Most thyroid clonotypes with frequency above 0.001 were detected in blood too.

After removal of 0 bases from V and 5 bases from J, the junction contained 9 bases not matched to a gene. Germline loops: CDR1 SGHAT, CDR2 FQNNGV. The CDR3 is 16 amino acids. The specimen was peripheral blood. This sequence originates from a woman aged 18-29 years with stable Graves' hyperthyroidism. Some clones in this sample may be carry-over from other donors' samples. The V gene is TRBV11-2, the J gene TRBJ2-5; 7 bases match TRBD2. The CDR3 DNA reads TGTGCCAGCAGCTTAGATCGAGGTAGCGGGTGGGAGACCCAGTACTTC. Its translation is CASSLDRGSGWETQYF. The full variable domain, in which reference TRBV11-2 and TRBJ2-5 provide the parts outside the CDR3, is EAGVAQSPRYKIIEKRQSVAFWCNPISGHATLYWYQQILGQGPKLLIQFQNNGVVDDSQLPKDRFSAERLKGVDSTLKIQPAKLEDSAVYLCASSLDRGSGWETQYFGPGTRLLVL.